This T cell receptor (beta chain) was found in a study of blood T cell repertoires in COVID-19. Study background: Both acute and convalescent COVID-19 samples were obtained from the United States, Italy and Spain. PBMCs, B-cell-depleted T cells, or T cells were the source of the cDNA or gDNA that made up the material.

Authors' data handling: By means of reference gene primer amplification, nucleated cell counts were estimated. Assay: immunoSEQ multiplex PCR; the TCRdb copy retains only in-frame clones and omits some. V and J calls and clone size are as listed in that table; D and trimming were resolved from the DNA. The sample contains some 64,000 clones, about four fifths of which appear only once. The ends lost 8 bases at V and 0 bases at J; junction bases unmatched: 5. Germline V gives CDR1 SGHDN, CDR2 FVKESK. The CDR3 has 15 residues. Sample: peripheral blood. This clonotype was sampled from a woman in her sixties or seventies with acute or convalescent COVID-19. The J gene is TRBJ1-3, the V gene TRBV14; 9 bases are shared with TRBD1. The CDR3 here is CASSGTGYSGNTIYF. CDR3 DNA sequence: TGTGCCAGCTCCGGGACAGGGTACTCTGGAAACACCATATATTTT.